The clone carrying this T cell receptor (beta chain) turned up a few times. Its target is unknown. It was with unique molecular identifiers that the TCRbeta library was prepared. Via MiXCR, TCRdb re-called the PCR reads, giving one row per CDR3 protein. Altogether around 230,000 distinct CDR3 sequences are present, roughly 18% being singletons, with the ten largest covering 43%. These data come from a study of T-cell reconstitution after alpha-beta-depleted transplantation in children. The CDR3 runs 18 residues. Regarding the study as a whole: A year post-transplant, T-cell counts and diversity derived mostly from newly produced T cells. Reported findings indicate that, about two months after transplant, alpha-beta T cells came from several hundred expanded clones, which were derived from non-depleted graft cells. High day-60 TCRbeta diversity in some patients came from surviving recipient T cells and thymic progenitors.

The specimen was PBMCs, mostly from graft donor cells, collected 360 days after TCRalphabeta/CD19-depleted stem cell transplant. The receptor was isolated from a male patient under 10 years old who had a stem cell transplant for acute lymphoblastic leukemia, so the T cells may come from the graft donor. The V gene is TRBV21-1, the J gene TRBJ2-1; TRBD1, as called in the table, went unchecked against the DNA. TRBV21-1 is termed a pseudogene. CDR3 sequence: CASSKNVRTGGYDNEQFF. CDR3 coding DNA: TGTGCCAGCAGCAAAAACGTGCGGACAGGGGGCTACGACAATGAGCAGTTCTTC.